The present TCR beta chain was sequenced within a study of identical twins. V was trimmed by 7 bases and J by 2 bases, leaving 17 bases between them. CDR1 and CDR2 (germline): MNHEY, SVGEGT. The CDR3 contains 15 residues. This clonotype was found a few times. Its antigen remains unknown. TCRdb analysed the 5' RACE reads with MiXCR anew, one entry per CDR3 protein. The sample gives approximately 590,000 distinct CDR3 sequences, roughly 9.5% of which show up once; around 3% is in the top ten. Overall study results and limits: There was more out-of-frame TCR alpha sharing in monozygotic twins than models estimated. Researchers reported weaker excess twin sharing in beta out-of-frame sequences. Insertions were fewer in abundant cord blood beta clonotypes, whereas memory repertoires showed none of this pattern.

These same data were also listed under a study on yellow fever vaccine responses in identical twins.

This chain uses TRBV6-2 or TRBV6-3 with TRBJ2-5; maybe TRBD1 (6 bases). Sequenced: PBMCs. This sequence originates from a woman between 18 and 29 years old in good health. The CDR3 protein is CASKGIWTAQETQYF. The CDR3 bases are TGTGCCAGCAAGGGTATCTGGACAGCGCAAGAGACCCAGTACTTC.